The 29 T cell receptor beta chains given below trace back to one sample, sequenced in a study of T-cell reconstitution after alpha-beta-depleted transplantation in children. As it was prepared, the TCRbeta library received unique molecular identifiers. Via MiXCR, TCRdb re-called the PCR reads, giving one row per CDR3 protein. Seen here are 500,000 or so distinct CDR3 sequences, approximately 10% observed once, and the top ten hold about 15%. The sample consisted of PBMCs, mostly from graft donor cells, taken 180 days after TCRalphabeta/CD19-depleted stem cell transplant. These receptors came from a female patient aged 2-10 years who had a stem cell transplant for aplastic anemia, so the T cells may come from the graft donor.

This clonotype showed up just a few times. The chain has TRBV5-1 and TRBJ2-7; TRBD2 matches 7 bases. V dropped 4 bases and J dropped 0; count of bases not matched to a gene: 10. Germline-derived CDR1 and CDR2 are SGHRS and YFSETQ. The CDR3 consists of 16 residues. The CDR3 bases are TGCGCCAGCAGCCGAAGTCTAGCGGATATCTCCTACGAGCAGTACTTC. It translates to CASSRSLADISYEQYF.

This clonotype showed up just a few times. This chain connects TRBV7-9 to TRBJ2-7, with 11 bases identical to TRBD1. The CDR3 covers 15 residues. Per the germline V gene, CDR1 is SEHNR and CDR2 is FQNEAQ (reference sequence). Losses at the gene ends were 5 bases for V and 7 bases for J; bases not matched to a gene: 10. The CDR3: CASSHGQGALWEQYF. Written as DNA, the CDR3 is TGTGCCAGCAGCCACGGACAGGGGGCGCTTTGGGAGCAGTACTTC.

The chain employs TRBV27 and TRBJ2-1; 7 nucleotides align to TRBD1. The CDR3 loop spans 17 amino acids. The ends lost 6 bases at V and 4 bases at J; junction bases unmatched: 15. Per germline, CDR1 MNHEY and CDR2 SMNVEV (reference sequence). The CDR3 nucleotides are TGTGCCAGCAGCATCAATTCCCGGGACAGAATTTACAATGAGCAGTTCTTC. Amino acids: CASSINSRDRIYNEQFF.

This chain uses TRBV11-3 with TRBJ2-5, with 8 bases aligning to TRBD1. V shed 5 bases, J shed 5 bases, and the junction held 16 bases outside the gene matches. The CDR3 runs to 17 residues. Germline values: CDR1 SGHNT, CDR2 YENEEA. The CDR3 DNA is TGTGCCAGCAGCCTTCCAGGGCAGGGGGCGCCAATTGAGACCCAGTACTTC. Translated: CASSLPGQGAPIETQYF.

A remark on this clonotype: The junction departs from germline at one end; a sequencing error may be responsible. The V and J genes are TRBV4-3 and TRBJ1-1, with D perhaps TRBD1 (5 bases). The V gene's germline CDR1 is LGHNA and CDR2 YSLEER. There are 15 residues in the CDR3. CDR3 nucleotides: TGCGCCAGCAGCCAGTACGACAGCCTGAACACTGAAGCTGTCTTT. Translated: CASSQYDSLNTEAVF.

In its sample, this clonotype was seen a few times. The chain couples TRBV6-1 to TRBJ2-2; D gene unclear. Per the germline V gene, CDR1 is MNHNS and CDR2 is SASEGT. The CDR3 spans 14 residues. This chain's CDR3 is CASVGRLGTGELFF. CDR3 in DNA: TGTGCGAGCGTGGGTAGACTTGGCACCGGGGAGCTGTTTTTT.

This clonotype has ten or more counts. The chain is built from TRBV5-1 and TRBJ2-1; 15 bases agree with TRBD2. From germline, CDR1 is SGHRS and CDR2 YFSETQ. The CDR3 is 16 residues long. The trim removed 5 bases at V and 8 bases at J, leaving 8 bases unmatched. CDR3 loop: CASRAGLAGGRYEQFF. The CDR3, as DNA: TGCGCCAGCAGAGCCGGACTAGCGGGAGGGAGGTATGAGCAGTTCTTC.

The rearrangement joins TRBV29-1 to TRBJ2-5; 9 nucleotides align to TRBD2. The length of the CDR3 is 19 residues. From germline, CDR1 is SQVTM and CDR2 ANQGSEA. The V gene end was trimmed by 0 bases and the J gene end by 6 bases; junction bases not matched to a gene: 20. This CDR3 reads CSVEDREREGREGPKTQYF. DNA for the CDR3: TGCAGCGTTGAAGATCGAGAACGTGAGGGGCGGGAGGGCCCAAAGACCCAGTACTTC.

This clonotype occurred many times. The chain employs TRBV3-1 and TRBJ1-1; 7 positions match TRBD1. Germline V CDR1 and CDR2: LGHDT, YNNKEL (reference sequence). The CDR3 consists of 14 residues. The V segment lost 4 bases and the J segment 3 bases; nucleotides outside the gene matches: 5. The CDR3 DNA sequence: TGTGCCAGCAGCCGGGACGACAGGGACACTGAAGCTTTCTTT. This codes for CASSRDDRDTEAFF.

This clonotype was seen ten or more times. The chain is built from TRBV12-3 or TRBV12-4 and TRBJ2-1, with 10 bases that match TRBD1. J lost 5 bases, V lost 0 bases, and 4 bases had no gene match. The CDR3 covers 16 residues. CDR3 sequence reads: CASSLAPGTGDNEQFF. CDR3 DNA: TGTGCCAGCAGTTTAGCTCCCGGGACAGGGGACAATGAGCAGTTCTTC.

Details on this clonotype: The junction shows a germline mismatch at one end, possibly a read error. The V and J genes are TRBV3-1 and TRBJ2-1; TRBD2 matches 12 bases. CDR3 length: 17 residues. Germline CDR1 and CDR2: LGHDT and YNNKEL (reference sequence). CDR3 loop: CASCQRSTSGSYNEQFF. The CDR3 region has the DNA TGTGCCAGCTGCCAAAGGTCGACTAGCGGGAGTTACAATGAGCAGTTCTTC.

This clonotype was seen repeatedly, ten times or more. The J gene is TRBJ2-7, the V gene TRBV5-1; no firm D call. Germline loops: CDR1 SGHRS, CDR2 YFSETQ. The CDR3 has 13 residues. Trimming removed 2 bases from V and 0 bases from J, with 6 bases in between. The CDR3 DNA is TGCGCCAGCAGCTTTGGGATCTCCTACGAGCAGTACTTC. Amino acid sequence: CASSFGISYEQYF.

This clonotype appeared many times. This chain uses TRBV4-3 with TRBJ2-4; the match to TRBD1 covers 8 bases. Germline V gene lookup returns CDR1 LGHNA and CDR2 YSLEER. After removal of 0 bases from V and 5 bases from J, the junction contained 9 bases not matched to a gene. The CDR3 contains 17 residues. CDR3 sequence (DNA): TGCGCCAGCAGCCAAGACAGGACAGGGAGAGGCGAAAACATTCAGTACTTC. The encoded protein is CASSQDRTGRGENIQYF.

The chain uses TRBV7-9 and TRBJ2-7; 9 positions agree with TRBD2. CDR1 and CDR2 from the germline V gene are SEHNR and FQNEAQ (reference sequence). This CDR3 region has 15 residues. The V segment lost 1 base and the J segment 3 bases; nucleotides outside the gene matches: 4. The CDR3 loop is CASSLVLAGLYEQYF. CDR3 nucleotide sequence: TGTGCCAGCAGCTTAGTTCTAGCGGGACTCTACGAGCAGTACTTC.

The chain employs TRBV29-1 and TRBJ2-2; D ambiguous. The V and J ends lost 7 bases and 2 bases respectively, with 5 bases between them. The CDR3 extends over 11 amino acids. Germline CDR1 reads SQVTM; CDR2 reads ANQGSEA. CDR3 sequence reads: CSAGNTGELFF. CDR3 sequence (DNA): TGCAGCGCTGGCAACACCGGGGAGCTGTTTTTT.

This clonotype was seen many times. V and J are TRBV6-1 and TRBJ1-6, with D possibly TRBD1 on 5 matching bases. V was clipped by 7 bases and J by 6 bases, with 16 bases between them. The CDR3 totals 15 residues. The germline CDR1 and CDR2 sequences are MNHNS and SASEGT. The CDR3 DNA reads TGTGCCAGCAAACTAACAGGTCCGGCTAATTCACCCCTCCACTTT. It codes for CASKLTGPANSPLHF.

This clonotype was seen a handful of times. The chain combines TRBV29-1 with TRBJ1-1; D is unresolved. Per the germline V gene, CDR1 is SQVTM and CDR2 is ANQGSEA. V was clipped by 2 bases and J by 1 base, with 8 bases between them. The CDR3 covers 13 residues. The CDR3 reads CSVEKQRNTEAFF. The CDR3 DNA is TGCAGCGTTGAAAAACAGAGGAACACTGAAGCTTTCTTT.

In this sample, this clonotype turned up a few times. The rearrangement joins TRBV6-1 to TRBJ1-2, with 11 nucleotides matching TRBD1. After removal of 10 bases from V and 5 bases from J, the junction contained 12 bases not matched to a gene. The CDR3 contains 15 residues. Per germline, CDR1 MNHNS and CDR2 SASEGT. CDR3 sequence reads: CATIRGGTGGYGYTF. Here the CDR3 DNA reads TGTGCCACCATACGCGGGGGGACAGGGGGTTATGGCTACACCTTC.

This clonotype has at least ten counts. The chain has TRBV2 and TRBJ2-2, with D maybe TRBD2 (6 bases). The CDR3 has 15 amino acids. CDR1 and CDR2 from the germline V gene are SNHLY and FYNNEI. V gave up 5 bases and J gave up 3 bases, with 13 bases separating them. The CDR3 loop is CASSLRGGYTGELFF. The CDR3, as DNA: TGTGCCAGCAGTTTGAGGGGAGGTTACACCGGGGAGCTGTTTTTT.

The chain joins TRBV30 to TRBJ2-7; 9 nucleotides line up with TRBD1. CDR1 GTSNPN and CDR2 SVGIG come from the germline V gene (reference sequence). After removal of 0 bases from V and 7 bases from J, the junction contained 4 bases not matched to a gene. This CDR3 has 13 amino acids. The CDR3 coding sequence is TGTGCCTGGAGTGTGGGGACAGGGCTAGAGCAGTACGTC. It is translated as CAWSVGTGLEQYV.

The chain has TRBV3-1 and TRBJ2-5, with 9 bases matching TRBD1. Germline V gene data show CDR1 as LGHDT and CDR2 as YNNKEL (reference sequence). This CDR3 is built from 14 residues. With V trimmed by 4 bases and J by 3 bases, 3 bases remained unmatched. CDR3 residues: CASSRWTGEETQYF. CDR3 DNA sequence: TGTGCCAGCAGCCGATGGACAGGGGAAGAGACCCAGTACTTC.

This clonotype has only a few counts. The chain recombines TRBV12-3 or TRBV12-4 with TRBJ1-2, with D possibly being TRBD1 (5 bases). The CDR3 runs 13 residues. V was trimmed by 0 bases and J by 8 bases, leaving 10 bases between them. CDR3 sequence (DNA): TGTGCCAGCAGTTTAGCGGGGGTTTGGGGCTACACCTTC. It is translated as CASSLAGVWGYTF.

The V call is TRBV18, the J call TRBJ2-7; D perhaps matches TRBD2 (6 bases). Trimming stripped 4 bases from V and 6 bases from J, with 10 bases between. The CDR3 is 12 residues long. The V gene's germline CDR1 is KGHSH and CDR2 LQKENI. DNA for the CDR3: TGTGCCAGCTCACGACTAGGCCTCGAGCAGTACGTC. Its protein is CASSRLGLEQYV.

CDR3 in DNA: TGCAGTGCTAGAGATTTCTACCGGGGGACCGAGCAGTACTTC. Its translation is CSARDFYRGTEQYF. The chain recombines TRBV20-1 with TRBJ2-7, with D possibly matching TRBD2 (6 bases). Trimming shortened V by 0 bases and J by 6 bases, and 15 bases separated the two germline ends. There are 14 residues in the CDR3. The germline CDR1 and CDR2 sequences are DFQATT and SNEGSKA (reference sequence).

In this sample, this clonotype turned up a few times. Mismatch with germline at one junction end may stem from a read error. CDR3 sequence: CASSTGQGPYNSPLHF. Written as DNA, the CDR3 is TGCGCCAGCAGCACCGGACAGGGGCCCTACAATTCACCCCTCCACTTT. The rearrangement links TRBV5-1 to TRBJ1-6; TRBD1 matches at 9 bases. Germline lookup yields CDR1 SGHRS and CDR2 YFSETQ. The CDR3 contains 16 residues.

The chain employs TRBV20-1 and TRBJ2-3; a weak D match, TRBD1 (5 bases). This CDR3 has 16 residues. Looked up from germline, CDR1 is DFQATT and CDR2 is SNEGSKA (reference sequence). Trimming cost V 0 bases and J 1 base, with 14 bases left between them. The CDR3 sequence is CSARDLWGLGTDTQYF. The CDR3 DNA is TGCAGTGCTAGAGATCTGTGGGGCTTAGGCACAGATACGCAGTATTTT.

The table lists this clonotype with a few counts. The CDR3 sequence is CSASMDPVGGTQYF. Here the CDR3 DNA reads TGCAGTGCTAGCATGGACCCCGTGGGGGGTACGCAGTATTTT. The rearrangement uses TRBV20-1 and TRBJ2-3; possibly TRBD2 for D (6 bases). The V gene lost 3 bases and the J gene lost 8 bases, with 18 bases spanning the gap. In germline, CDR1 is DFQATT, CDR2 SNEGSKA (reference sequence). The CDR3 contains 14 residues.

This chain links TRBV28 with TRBJ2-1, with a tentative D call TRBD2 (6 bases). Looked up from germline, CDR1 is MDHEN and CDR2 is SYDVKM. The CDR3 totals 14 residues. Trimming took 6 bases from V and 5 from J, leaving 14 bases between them. The CDR3 DNA is TGTGCCAGCAGAAAGAAAGGGAGGAACAATGAGCAGTTCTTC. This gives the protein CASRKKGRNNEQFF. The full variable domain, with the rest looked up from reference TRBV28 and TRBJ2-1, is DVKVTQSSRYLVKRTGEKVFLECVQDMDHENMFWYRQDPGLGLRLIYFSYDVKMKEKGDIPEGYSVSREKKERFSLILESASTNQTSMYLCASRKKGRNNEQFFGPGTRLTVL.

The rearrangement uses TRBV20-1 and TRBJ2-2; TRBD2 matches 11 bases. The J segment lost 6 bases and the V segment lost 0 bases, leaving 18 bases of the junction unmatched. This CDR3 has 20 amino acids. Germline V gene lookup returns CDR1 DFQATT and CDR2 SNEGSKA (reference sequence). The CDR3 spells CSARDEPLAGEMRYAGELFF. As DNA, the CDR3 is TGCAGTGCTAGAGATGAGCCACTAGCGGGAGAGATGAGGTACGCCGGGGAGCTGTTTTTT.